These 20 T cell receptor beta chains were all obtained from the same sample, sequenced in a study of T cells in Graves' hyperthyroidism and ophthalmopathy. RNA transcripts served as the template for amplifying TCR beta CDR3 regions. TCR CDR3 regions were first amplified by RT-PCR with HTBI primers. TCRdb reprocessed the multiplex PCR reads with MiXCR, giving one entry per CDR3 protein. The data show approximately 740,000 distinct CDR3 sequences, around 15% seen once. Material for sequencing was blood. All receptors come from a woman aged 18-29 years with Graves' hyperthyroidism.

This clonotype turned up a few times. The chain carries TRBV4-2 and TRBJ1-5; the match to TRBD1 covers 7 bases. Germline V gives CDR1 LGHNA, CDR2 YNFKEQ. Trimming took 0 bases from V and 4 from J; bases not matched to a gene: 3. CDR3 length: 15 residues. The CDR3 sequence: CASSQDGDRNQPQHF. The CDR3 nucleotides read TGTGCCAGCAGCCAAGATGGGGACAGAAATCAGCCCCAGCATTTT.

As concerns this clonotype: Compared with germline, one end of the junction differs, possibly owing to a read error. In DNA form, the CDR3 reads TGCGGTGCTAGAGAAAAAGAGACCCAGTACTTC. Its translation is CGAREKETQYF. The rearrangement uses TRBV20-1 and TRBJ2-5; D remains unclear. Germline assignment: CDR1 DFQATT and CDR2 SNEGSKA (reference sequence). The CDR3 loop spans 11 amino acids.

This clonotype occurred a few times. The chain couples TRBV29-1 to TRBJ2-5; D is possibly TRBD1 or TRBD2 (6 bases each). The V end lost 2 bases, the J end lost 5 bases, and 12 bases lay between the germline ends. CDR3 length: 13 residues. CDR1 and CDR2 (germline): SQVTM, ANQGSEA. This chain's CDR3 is CSVESRGRETQYF. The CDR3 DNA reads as TGCAGCGTTGAATCTAGGGGGAGGGAGACCCAGTACTTC.

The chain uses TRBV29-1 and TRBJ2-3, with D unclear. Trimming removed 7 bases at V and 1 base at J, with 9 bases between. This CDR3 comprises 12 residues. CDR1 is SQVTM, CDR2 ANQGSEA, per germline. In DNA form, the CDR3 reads TGCAGCGCAGTGATGGGCACAGATACGCAGTATTTT. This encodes CSAVMGTDTQYF.

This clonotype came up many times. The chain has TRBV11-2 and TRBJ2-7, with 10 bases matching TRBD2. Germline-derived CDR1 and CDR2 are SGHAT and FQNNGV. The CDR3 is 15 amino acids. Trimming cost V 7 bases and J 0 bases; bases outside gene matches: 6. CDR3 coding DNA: TGTGCCAGCACCCGGACTAGCGGCAGCTCCTACGAGCAGTACTTC. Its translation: CASTRTSGSSYEQYF.

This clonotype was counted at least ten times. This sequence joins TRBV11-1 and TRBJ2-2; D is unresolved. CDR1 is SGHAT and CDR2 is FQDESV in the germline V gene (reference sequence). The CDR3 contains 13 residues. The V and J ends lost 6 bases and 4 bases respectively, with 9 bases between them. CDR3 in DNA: TGTGCCAGCAGAAATAGACGCACCGGGGAGCTGTTTTTT. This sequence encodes CASRNRRTGELFF. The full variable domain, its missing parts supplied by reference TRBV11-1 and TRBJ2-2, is EAEVAQSPRYKITEKSQAVAFWCDPISGHATLYWYRQILGQGPELLVQFQDESVVDDSQLPKDRFSAERLKGVDSTLKIQPAELGDSAMYLCASRNRRTGELFFGEGSRLTVL.

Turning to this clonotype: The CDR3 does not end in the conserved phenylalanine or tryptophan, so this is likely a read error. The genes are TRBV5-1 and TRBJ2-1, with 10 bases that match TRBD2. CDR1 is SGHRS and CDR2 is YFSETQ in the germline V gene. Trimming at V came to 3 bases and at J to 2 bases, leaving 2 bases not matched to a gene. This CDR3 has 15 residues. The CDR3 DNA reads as TGCGCCAGCAGCTCTAGCGGGAGCACCTACAATGAGCAGTTCATC. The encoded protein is CASSSSGSTYNEQFI.

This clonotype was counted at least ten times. The CDR3 sequence is CASGDGTGRAEQYF. The CDR3 nucleotides are TGTGCCAGCGGCGACGGGACGGGACGAGCCGAGCAGTACTTC. This chain links TRBV6-2 or TRBV6-3 with TRBJ2-7; D is possibly TRBD1 or TRBD2 (5 bases each). Germline assignment: CDR1 MNHEY and CDR2 SVGEGT. The CDR3 length is 14 residues. V was pared by 8 bases and J by 6 bases, with 20 bases between.

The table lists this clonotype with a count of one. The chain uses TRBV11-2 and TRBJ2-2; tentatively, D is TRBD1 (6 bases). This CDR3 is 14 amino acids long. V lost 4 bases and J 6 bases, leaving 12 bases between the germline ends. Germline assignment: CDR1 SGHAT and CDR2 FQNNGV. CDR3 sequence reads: CASSSIKGAGELFF. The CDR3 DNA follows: TGTGCCAGCAGCTCAATTAAGGGGGCCGGGGAGCTGTTTTTT.

The CDR3 here is CSARDEQGYGYTF. The DNA for the CDR3 is TGCAGTGCTAGAGATGAACAGGGCTATGGCTACACCTTC. The V gene is TRBV20-1, the J gene TRBJ1-2; perhaps TRBD1 as D (6 bases). The CDR3 runs 13 residues. The germline V gene encodes CDR1 DFQATT and CDR2 SNEGSKA (reference sequence). Trimming left V 0 bases short and J 4 bases short, with 9 bases between.

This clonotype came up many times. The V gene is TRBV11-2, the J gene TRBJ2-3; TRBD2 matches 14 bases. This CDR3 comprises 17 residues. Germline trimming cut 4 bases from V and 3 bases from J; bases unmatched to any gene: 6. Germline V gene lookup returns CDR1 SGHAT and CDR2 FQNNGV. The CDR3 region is CASSSGLAGERTDTQYF. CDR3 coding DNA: TGTGCCAGCAGCTCGGGACTAGCGGGAGAAAGGACAGATACGCAGTATTTT.

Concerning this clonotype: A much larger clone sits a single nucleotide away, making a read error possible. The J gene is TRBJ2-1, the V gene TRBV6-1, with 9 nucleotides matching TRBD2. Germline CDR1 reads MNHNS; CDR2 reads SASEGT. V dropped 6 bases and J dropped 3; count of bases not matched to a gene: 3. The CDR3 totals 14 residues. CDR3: CASRPAGGYNEQFF. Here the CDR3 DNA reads TGTGCCAGCAGACCAGCGGGAGGCTACAATGAGCAGTTCTTC.

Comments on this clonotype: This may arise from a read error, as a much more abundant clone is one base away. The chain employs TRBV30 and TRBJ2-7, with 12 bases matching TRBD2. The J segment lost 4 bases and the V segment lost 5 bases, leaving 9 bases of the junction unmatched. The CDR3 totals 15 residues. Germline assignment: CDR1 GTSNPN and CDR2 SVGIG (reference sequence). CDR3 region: CAWGLPSGGVYEQYF. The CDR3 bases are TGTGCCTGGGGCCTCCCTAGCGGGGGGGTTTACGAGCAGTACTTC.

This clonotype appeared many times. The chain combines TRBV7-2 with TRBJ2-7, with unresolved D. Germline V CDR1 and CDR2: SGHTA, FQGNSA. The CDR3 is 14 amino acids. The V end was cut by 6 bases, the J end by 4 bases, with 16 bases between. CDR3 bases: TGTGCCAGCAGTCCAGAGGCGTTTGGGTACGAGCAGTACTTC. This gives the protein CASSPEAFGYEQYF.

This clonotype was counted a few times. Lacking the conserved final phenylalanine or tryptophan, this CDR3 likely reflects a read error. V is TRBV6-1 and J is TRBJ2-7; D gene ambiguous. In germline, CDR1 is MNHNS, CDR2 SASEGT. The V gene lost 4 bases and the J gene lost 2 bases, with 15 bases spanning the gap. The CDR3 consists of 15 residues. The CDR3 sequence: CASSAIGPAPYEQYL. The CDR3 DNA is TGTGCCAGCAGTGCCATAGGGCCAGCTCCCTACGAGCAGTACCTC.

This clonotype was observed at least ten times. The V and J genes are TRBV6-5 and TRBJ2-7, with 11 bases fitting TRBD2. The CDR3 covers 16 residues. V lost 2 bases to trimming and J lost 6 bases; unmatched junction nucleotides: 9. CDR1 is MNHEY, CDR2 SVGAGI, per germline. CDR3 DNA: TGTGCCAGCAGTTACACCACTAGCGGGAGCTTCGGCGAGCAGTACTTC. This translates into CASSYTTSGSFGEQYF.

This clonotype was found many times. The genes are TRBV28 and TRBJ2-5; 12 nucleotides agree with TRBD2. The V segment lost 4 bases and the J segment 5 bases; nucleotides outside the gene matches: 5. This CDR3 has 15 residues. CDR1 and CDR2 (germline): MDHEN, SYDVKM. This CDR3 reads CASSWTSGERETQYF. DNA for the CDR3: TGTGCCAGCAGTTGGACTAGCGGGGAGAGGGAGACCCAGTACTTC.

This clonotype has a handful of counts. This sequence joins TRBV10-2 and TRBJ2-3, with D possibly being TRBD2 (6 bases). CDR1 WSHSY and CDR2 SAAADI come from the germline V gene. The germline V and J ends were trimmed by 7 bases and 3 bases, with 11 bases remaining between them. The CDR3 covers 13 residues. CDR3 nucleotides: TGCGCCAGCACCCACGGGAGTACAGATACGCAGTATTTT. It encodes CASTHGSTDTQYF.

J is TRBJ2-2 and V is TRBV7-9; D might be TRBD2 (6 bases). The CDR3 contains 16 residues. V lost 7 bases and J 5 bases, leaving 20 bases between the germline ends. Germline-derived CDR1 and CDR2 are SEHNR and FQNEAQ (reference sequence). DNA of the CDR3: TGTGCCAGCATCCCCTCGTGGGGGGACGCTACCGGGGAGCTGTTTTTT. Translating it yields CASIPSWGDATGELFF.

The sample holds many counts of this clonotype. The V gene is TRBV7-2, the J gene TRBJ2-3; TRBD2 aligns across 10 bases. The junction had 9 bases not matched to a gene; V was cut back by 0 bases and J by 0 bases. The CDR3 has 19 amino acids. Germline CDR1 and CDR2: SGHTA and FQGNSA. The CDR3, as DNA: TGTGCCAGCAGCTTAGCGCGGCTAGCGGGAGTGAGGAGCACAGATACGCAGTATTTT. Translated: CASSLARLAGVRSTDTQYF.